One and the same sample provided the 30 T cell receptor beta chains below, sequenced in a study of neurological immune-mediated disorders. MiXCR was run by TCRdb on the 5' RACE reads, yielding one entry per CDR3 protein. Of just under 60,000 distinct CDR3 sequences listed, about 2.5% are singletons. Sequencing was done on a sample of PBMCs. The receptors come from a man between 45 and 60 years old with multiple sclerosis.

This clonotype appeared many times. The V gene is TRBV12-3 or TRBV12-4, the J gene TRBJ1-5; D not resolved. The CDR3 runs to 14 residues. Between the trimmed V and J ends, which lost 1 base and 6 bases, there was a span of 10 bases. The CDR3 nucleotides read TGTGCCAGCAGTTTAGGCTTCCAGGTTCAGCCCCAGCATTTT. Its protein is CASSLGFQVQPQHF.

Ten or more counts support this clonotype. The chain recombines TRBV29-1 with TRBJ2-1, with TRBD2 matching over 9 bases. With 4 bases clipped from V and 11 bases from J, the junction kept 3 bases outside the gene matches. CDR3 length: 11 amino acids. Germline values: CDR1 SQVTM, CDR2 ANQGSEA. Here the CDR3 reads CSVGLAGKQFF. CDR3 coding DNA: TGCAGCGTTGGGCTAGCGGGAAAGCAGTTCTTC.

This clonotype was counted many times. The chain couples TRBV3-1 to TRBJ1-4; D unclear. CDR3 length equals 15 residues. The V gene lost 3 bases and the J gene lost 2 bases, with 10 bases spanning the gap. CDR1 and CDR2 from the germline V gene are LGHDT and YNNKEL (reference sequence). In DNA form, the CDR3 reads TGTGCCAGCAGCCACGCTTTAGGGACTAATGAAAAACTGTTTTTT. Translation gives CASSHALGTNEKLFF.

Many counts were recorded for this clonotype. This chain links TRBV20-1 with TRBJ1-5, with 9 positions matching TRBD1. The CDR3 length is 15 residues. J gave up 7 bases and V 5 bases, and 12 bases lay outside the gene matches. The germline V gene has CDR1 DFQATT and CDR2 SNEGSKA (reference sequence). The CDR3 here is CSASTGTGSGQPQHF. The CDR3, as DNA: TGCAGTGCTTCCACCGGGACAGGGAGTGGGCAGCCCCAGCATTTT.

This clonotype was detected many times. The CDR3, as DNA: TGCGCCAGCAGCTTCGAACCGGCGGGGGAGCAGTACTTC. Encoded protein: CASSFEPAGEQYF. This chain uses TRBV5-1 with TRBJ2-7; the D gene is possibly TRBD2 (6 bases). CDR3 length: 13 residues. Looked up from germline, CDR1 is SGHRS and CDR2 is YFSETQ. Deletions cut 2 bases from V and 7 bases from J, with 13 bases between. Variable domain in full (rest from reference TRBV5-1 and TRBJ2-7): KAGVTQTPRYLIKTRGQQVTLSCSPISGHRSVSWYQQTPGQGLQFLFEYFSETQRNKGNFPGRFSGRQFSNSRSEMNVSTLELGDSALYLCASSFEPAGEQYFGPGTRLTVT.

The table lists this clonotype with many counts. This chain uses TRBV27 with TRBJ2-2; weak D call: TRBD1 (6 bases). Germline V gives CDR1 MNHEY, CDR2 SMNVEV (reference sequence). The CDR3 contains 16 residues. V was pared by 8 bases and J by 1 base, with 17 bases between. The CDR3 nucleotides are TGTGCCAGCCGGAGAGAGGGGGTAGGGAACACCGGGGAGCTGTTTTTT. Its translation is CASRREGVGNTGELFF.

This clonotype showed up many times. The V call is TRBV15, the J call TRBJ2-5, with D possibly being TRBD2 (6 bases). The ends were cut back, 1 base at V and 1 base at J, with 13 bases in the middle. The CDR3 runs 16 residues. Looked up from germline, CDR1 is LNHNV and CDR2 is YYDKDF (reference sequence). CDR3 loop: CATSRVGPGLQETQYF. The CDR3 DNA reads as TGTGCCACCAGCAGAGTCGGGCCGGGACTCCAAGAGACCCAGTACTTC.

This clonotype showed up many times. The chain carries TRBV20-1 and TRBJ2-2; 11 positions match TRBD1. The trim removed 6 bases at V and 7 bases at J, leaving 7 bases unmatched. CDR3 length: 14 residues. Germline CDR1 and CDR2: DFQATT and SNEGSKA (reference sequence). The CDR3 protein is CSADPGTGGGELFF. The DNA for the CDR3 is TGCAGTGCGGACCCCGGGACAGGGGGCGGGGAGCTGTTTTTT.

Comments on this clonotype: A much bigger clone sits one base away, suggesting this may be a read error. The genes are TRBV7-2 and TRBJ1-2; D call uncertain. Germline V lookup: CDR1 SGHTA, CDR2 FQGNSA. The V gene lost 1 base and the J gene lost 2 bases, with 8 bases spanning the gap. The CDR3 spans 14 residues. This CDR3 reads CASSLVNTNYGYTF. The CDR3 nucleotides read TGTGCCAGCAGCTTAGTCAATACGAACTATGGCTACACCTTC.

This clonotype showed up many times. The chain has TRBV10-3 and TRBJ1-2; TRBD1 agrees at 7 bases. Trimming at V came to 6 bases and at J to 4 bases, leaving 11 bases not matched to a gene. Germline V gene lookup returns CDR1 ENHRY and CDR2 SYGVKD. The CDR3 runs 15 residues. The CDR3 loop is CAIRPTGADFYGYTF. CDR3 in DNA: TGTGCCATCAGACCTACAGGGGCGGATTTCTATGGCTACACCTTC.

In its sample, this clonotype was seen many times. The CDR3 protein is CASSPVDREGFGKLFF. For the CDR3, the DNA is TGCGCCAGCAGCCCTGTAGACAGGGAAGGTTTCGGAAAACTGTTTTTT. This rearrangement joins TRBV5-1 to TRBJ1-4; 7 bases match TRBD1. This CDR3 is built from 16 residues. Germline V CDR1 and CDR2: SGHRS, YFSETQ. V was clipped by 4 bases and J by 10 bases; unmatched bases: 16.

Many counts were recorded for this clonotype. The chain is built from TRBV7-6 and TRBJ2-2; D assignment may be TRBD1 or TRBD2 (6 bases each). Germline V gene lookup returns CDR1 SGHVS and CDR2 FNYEAQ. V dropped 0 bases and J dropped 6 bases, with 14 bases sitting between them. The CDR3 is 16 amino acids. The DNA for the CDR3 is TGTGCCAGCAGCTTAGCCCGGAGGGGGGTAGCCGGGGAGCTGTTTTTT. Its protein is CASSLARRGVAGELFF.

This clonotype was counted ten times or more. V is TRBV5-1 and J is TRBJ1-1, with 7 bases lining up with TRBD1. Germline loops: CDR1 SGHRS, CDR2 YFSETQ. Trimming at V came to 4 bases and at J to 6 bases, leaving 6 bases not matched to a gene. This CDR3 contains 13 residues. The CDR3 sequence is CASSPGTAPEAFF. As DNA, the CDR3 is TGCGCCAGCAGCCCCGGGACAGCTCCTGAAGCTTTCTTT.

This clonotype was found many times. This sequence joins TRBV6-5 and TRBJ2-5; 13 bases match TRBD2. Germline assignment: CDR1 MNHEY and CDR2 SVGAGI. V was pared by 7 bases and J by 3 bases, with 5 bases of the junction left unmatched. This CDR3 contains 15 residues. CDR3 DNA: TGTGCCAGCAAACTAGCGGGGGGGATGAAAGAGACCCAGTACTTC. It specifies CASKLAGGMKETQYF.

In this sample, this clonotype turned up many times. The gene calls are TRBV20-1 and TRBJ2-7; TRBD2 is a possible D gene (6 bases). Looked up from germline, CDR1 is DFQATT and CDR2 is SNEGSKA (reference sequence). The CDR3 runs to 12 residues. The V and J ends lost 4 bases and 4 bases respectively, with 11 bases between them. CDR3 loop: CSANPSEYEQYF. The CDR3 nucleotides read TGCAGTGCTAACCCTAGCGAATACGAGCAGTACTTC.

There are many counts of this clonotype. V gene TRBV12-3 or TRBV12-4 combines with J gene TRBJ1-2; D perhaps matches TRBD1 (6 bases). Trimming stripped 6 bases from V and 6 bases from J, with 14 bases between. The CDR3 spans 13 residues. The CDR3 loop is CASSLGAGDGYTF. CDR3 bases: TGTGCCAGCAGCCTGGGGGCAGGGGATGGCTACACCTTC.

This clonotype was observed at least ten times. The V gene is TRBV9, the J gene TRBJ1-4, with D possibly TRBD1 on 6 matching bases. Germline CDR1 SGDLS, CDR2 YYNGEE. The V end was cut by 3 bases, the J end by 3 bases, with 12 bases between. CDR3 length: 15 residues. CDR3 coding DNA: TGTGCCAGCAGCGAAAGGGGGTTTGCTAATGAAAAACTGTTTTTT. Encoded protein: CASSERGFANEKLFF.

Ten or more counts support this clonotype. This chain uses TRBV7-6 with TRBJ1-2; 7 nucleotides align to TRBD1. Per germline, CDR1 SGHVS and CDR2 FNYEAQ. The CDR3 runs to 13 residues. J gave up 6 bases and V 5 bases, and 6 bases lay outside the gene matches. The DNA of the CDR3 is TGTGCCAGCAGCCTAACAGGGGTTGATGGCTACACCTTC. The encoded protein is CASSLTGVDGYTF.

Many counts were recorded for this clonotype. V gene TRBV20-1 combines with J gene TRBJ1-5; D call uncertain. Germline CDR1 DFQATT, CDR2 SNEGSKA (reference sequence). The CDR3 contains 16 residues. V shed 0 bases and J shed 0 bases, with 12 bases lying between them. The CDR3 coding sequence is TGCAGTGCTAGAGACAGCGGATCGAATAGCAATCAGCCCCAGCATTTT. Translation: CSARDSGSNSNQPQHF.

The sample holds many counts of this clonotype. This chain joins TRBV5-5 and TRBJ1-1, with D hard to call. The CDR3 is 14 amino acids. Germline V gene data show CDR1 as SGHKS and CDR2 as YYEKEE (reference sequence). The V end lost 6 bases, the J end lost 7 bases, and 19 bases lay between the germline ends. CDR3: CASTSTTARLEAFF. In nucleotides, the CDR3 is TGTGCCAGCACCTCGACTACGGCGAGACTTGAAGCTTTCTTT.

In this sample, this clonotype turned up many times. The J gene is TRBJ1-1, the V gene TRBV5-1, with 8 bases fitting TRBD1. V trimming: 0 bases; J trimming: 1 base; junction bases outside the gene matches: 2. The CDR3 sequence is 15 residues long. CDR1 is SGHRS and CDR2 is YFSETQ in the germline V gene. CDR3 residues: CASSLEGTGNTEAFF. In DNA form, the CDR3 reads TGCGCCAGCAGCTTGGAGGGGACAGGGAACACTGAAGCTTTCTTT.

This clonotype has just a few counts. The genes are TRBV28 and TRBJ2-7; 11 bases are shared with TRBD2. V gave up 4 bases and J gave up 6 bases; unmatched junction bases: 2. This CDR3 region has 13 residues. Germline V gene sequence: CDR1 MDHEN, CDR2 SYDVKM. The CDR3 sequence: CASSSSGGTEQYF. DNA for the CDR3: TGTGCCAGCAGTTCTAGCGGGGGGACCGAGCAGTACTTC.

This clonotype was seen repeatedly, ten times or more. The chain combines TRBV20-1 with TRBJ2-1; 7 nucleotides agree with TRBD2. Per germline, CDR1 DFQATT and CDR2 SNEGSKA (reference sequence). This CDR3 contains 13 residues. V shed 4 bases and J 15 bases; nucleotides not matched to a gene: 15. CDR3 DNA: TGCAGTGCTAAAATCCGAGGCGGGGGAGTTTTGTTCTTC. Its protein is CSAKIRGGGVLFF.

This clonotype was counted at least ten times. V and J are TRBV6-1 and TRBJ2-2; 7 bases map to TRBD2. Germline V gives CDR1 MNHNS, CDR2 SASEGT. Trimming at V came to 8 bases and at J to 5 bases, leaving 5 bases not matched to a gene. The length of the CDR3 is 13 residues. For the CDR3, the DNA is TGTGCCAGCTGCAGGGAGGGGACCGGGGAGCTGTTTTTT. It is translated as CASCREGTGELFF.

This clonotype has at least ten counts. This chain links TRBV5-1 with TRBJ2-1; TRBD1 aligns across 7 bases. CDR1 and CDR2 from the germline V gene are SGHRS and YFSETQ. Trimming at V came to 4 bases and at J to 7 bases, leaving 11 bases not matched to a gene. The CDR3 loop spans 15 amino acids. The CDR3 DNA is TGCGCCAGCAGCCCCGAACCGGGACAGCCAAATGAGCAGTTCTTC. Amino acid sequence: CASSPEPGQPNEQFF.

This clonotype was counted many times. The chain combines TRBV7-8 with TRBJ2-3; no firm D call. Germline CDR1 and CDR2: SGHVS and FQNEAQ. The CDR3 consists of 17 residues. V shed 2 bases and J shed 5 bases, with 20 bases lying between them. CDR3 in amino acids: CASSLSWLTSVVDTQYF. The CDR3 region has the DNA TGTGCCAGCAGCTTAAGCTGGCTCACGTCCGTCGTAGATACGCAGTATTTT.

In this sample, this clonotype turned up many times. The rearrangement joins TRBV5-1 to TRBJ2-5; 7 bases map to TRBD2. Germline CDR1 is SGHRS and CDR2 is YFSETQ. The CDR3 loop spans 14 amino acids. V lost 4 bases and J lost 2; bases outside the gene matches: 5. This chain's CDR3 is CASSPAGVQETQYF. In DNA form, the CDR3 reads TGCGCCAGCAGCCCGGCGGGGGTTCAAGAGACCCAGTACTTC. Full variable domain (remainder filled in from reference TRBV5-1 and TRBJ2-5): KAGVTQTPRYLIKTRGQQVTLSCSPISGHRSVSWYQQTPGQGLQFLFEYFSETQRNKGNFPGRFSGRQFSNSRSEMNVSTLELGDSALYLCASSPAGVQETQYFGPGTRLLVL.

About this clonotype itself: A much more abundant neighbour one base away suggests this may be a read error. The CDR3 protein is CASSLGANTEAFF. In DNA form, the CDR3 reads TGTGCCAGCAGCTTAGGGGCGAACACTGAAGCTTTCTTT. The chain links TRBV7-2 to TRBJ1-1; no clear D gene. This CDR3 contains 13 residues. V lost 1 base and J 1 base, leaving 4 bases between the germline ends. The germline V gene has CDR1 SGHTA and CDR2 FQGNSA.

This clonotype was recorded many times. The chain links TRBV28 to TRBJ2-3; the D gene is possibly TRBD2 (7 bases). The CDR3 contains 15 residues. Trimming cost V 7 bases and J 5 bases, with 19 bases left between them. Germline loops: CDR1 MDHEN, CDR2 SYDVKM. Written as DNA, the CDR3 is TGTGCCAGCATCCTGGTCGGGGGGCCAAGAGATACGCAGTATTTT. Protein: CASILVGGPRDTQYF.

This clonotype was seen at least ten times. The CDR3 DNA sequence: TGTGCCAGCAGCCAAAGGAGCTACGAGCAGTACTTC. This encodes CASSQRSYEQYF. The chain joins TRBV14 to TRBJ2-7; D call uncertain. V gave up 2 bases and J gave up 3 bases, with 5 bases separating them. Germline V CDR1 and CDR2: SGHDN, FVKESK. This CDR3 has 12 amino acids.